Detailed here is one TCR beta chain. No antigen is known for it. This specimen comes from a study of monozygotic twins with inflammatory bowel disease. Findings of the study overall: Variability may have been added to patient repertoires by differing immunosuppressive treatments. Healthy twins shared more clonotypes with others than IBD patients, most markedly active ones. Diversity of TCRbeta measured by inverse Simpson was lower in IBD patients than in healthy co-twins. A distinction between different T cell subtypes was not possible.

The CDR3 is 14 residues long. CDR1 and CDR2 (germline): GTSNPN, SVGIG (reference sequence). TCRdb re-called the 5' RACE reads and shows each CDR3 protein once, DNA omitted. Its clone listing holds 95,000 to 110,000 distinct CDR3 sequences. This TCR derives from a human donor with ulcerative colitis or Crohn's disease, or a healthy co-twin of an affected twin (not recorded which). The genes are TRBV30 and TRBJ2-2. Sequencing used blood. CDR3 amino acids: CAWSVPSSRGELFF.